This TCR beta chain was sequenced in a study of blood T cell repertoires in COVID-19. At the level of the study: Italy, Spain and the United States were the sources of the convalescent and acute COVID-19 samples. Sources were T cells, B-cell-depleted T cells, or PBMCs; the material itself was cDNA or gDNA.

The germline CDR1 and CDR2 sequences are SGHTA and FQGNSA. Trimming removed 5 bases from V and 6 bases from J, with 13 bases in between. The CDR3 spans 13 residues. Study processing details: Estimation of nucleated cell counts was performed using reference gene primer amplification. The repertoire was sequenced with immunoSEQ multiplex PCR; TCRdb's copy has only in-frame clones and lacks some. The DNA gave D and trimming, while V, J and clone size come from that table. This table has just over 650,000 clones, 85% to 90% appearing once. The sequencing sample was made of peripheral blood. This TCR was recovered from a woman in her late teens or twenties with acute or convalescent COVID-19. The chain has TRBV7-2 and TRBJ1-2; no firm D call. CDR3 in amino acids: CASSPGGGNGYTF. In DNA form, the CDR3 reads TGTGCCAGCAGCCCGGGTGGCGGGAATGGCTACACCTTC. Based on the CDR3 plus reference TRBV7-2 and TRBJ1-2, the full variable domain is GAGVSQSPSNKVTEKGKDVELRCDPISGHTALYWYRQSLGQGLEFLIYFQGNSAPDKSGLPSDRFSAERTGGSVSTLTIQRTQQEDSAVYLCASSPGGGNGYTFGSGTRLTVV.